The 19 T cell receptor beta chains in this list originate from one sample, sequenced in a study of CD8 T cells in ankylosing spondylitis. Each CDR3 protein is one row after TCRdb ran MiXCR on the 5' RACE reads. This table has approximately 130,000 distinct CDR3 sequences, approximately 9.7% appearing once. Sequences were obtained from blood, either unsorted or a sorted T cell fraction (not recorded which). These receptors were obtained from a male donor with ankylosing spondylitis or in good health (not recorded which).

This clonotype appeared many times. V gene TRBV7-2 combines with J gene TRBJ2-5, with D possibly being TRBD1 (5 bases). Germline assignment: CDR1 SGHTA and CDR2 FQGNSA. The V gene lost 3 bases and the J gene lost 5 bases, with 10 bases spanning the gap. The length of the CDR3 is 13 residues. CDR3 residues: CASSFRDVETQYF. DNA for the CDR3: TGTGCCAGCAGCTTCAGGGATGTGGAGACCCAGTACTTC.

This clonotype has a count of ten or more. The rearrangement uses TRBV7-2 and TRBJ2-1; 11 positions agree with TRBD2. V lost 3 bases and J lost 8; bases outside the gene matches: 12. This CDR3 is 17 amino acids long. Germline loops: CDR1 SGHTA, CDR2 FQGNSA. CDR3 loop: CASSFSGTSGSFDEQFF. As DNA, the CDR3 is TGTGCCAGCAGCTTTAGCGGAACTAGCGGGAGTTTCGATGAGCAGTTCTTC.

This clonotype was counted only a few times. The chain recombines TRBV6-1 with TRBJ2-1; D possibly uses TRBD1 or TRBD2 (5 bases each). This CDR3 contains 15 residues. V shed 1 base and J shed 10 bases, with 17 bases lying between them. The germline CDR1 and CDR2 sequences are MNHNS and SASEGT. CDR3 amino acids: CASSEGRSGWGEQFF. The CDR3 nucleotides are TGTGCCAGCAGTGAAGGTCGGTCAGGGTGGGGGGAGCAGTTCTTC.

V gene TRBV20-1 combines with J gene TRBJ1-2; 11 bases map to TRBD1. The germline V gene encodes CDR1 DFQATT and CDR2 SNEGSKA (reference sequence). The V gene end was trimmed by 6 bases and the J gene end by 4 bases; junction bases not matched to a gene: 13. This CDR3 spans 16 amino acids. The DNA of the CDR3 is TGCAGTGCCCCCGGGACAGGGGGAAGTATTGGCTATGGCTACACCTTC. This translates into CSAPGTGGSIGYGYTF.

In this sample, this clonotype turned up many times. The V and J genes are TRBV5-1 and TRBJ2-1; D not certain. V was cut by 3 bases and J by 4 bases, with 11 bases left in between. Germline V gene data show CDR1 as SGHRS and CDR2 as YFSETQ. The CDR3 is made up of 14 amino acids. In DNA, the CDR3 is TGCGCCAGCAGCTCTGAATACGGTTACAATGAGCAGTTCTTC. Protein sequence: CASSSEYGYNEQFF.

The V call is TRBV2, the J call TRBJ2-1, with unresolved D. The length of the CDR3 is 15 residues. Trimming took off 7 bases at V and 0 bases at J, with 13 bases between the two ends. In germline, CDR1 is SNHLY, CDR2 FYNNEI. The CDR3 is CASKVERSSYNEQFF. Here the CDR3 DNA reads TGTGCCAGCAAGGTCGAGCGAAGCTCCTACAATGAGCAGTTCTTC.

This clonotype was recorded at least ten times. The chain carries TRBV28 and TRBJ2-7; D perhaps matches TRBD1 (6 bases). The germline gives CDR1 MDHEN, CDR2 SYDVKM. Deletions cut 5 bases from V and 7 bases from J, with 18 bases between. The CDR3 length is 14 residues. The CDR3 nucleotides are TGTGCCAGCAGTCAACCACAGGGACCCTGGGAGCAGTACTTC. The encoded protein is CASSQPQGPWEQYF. The complete variable domain, with remaining parts taken from reference TRBV28 and TRBJ2-7, reads DVKVTQSSRYLVKRTGEKVFLECVQDMDHENMFWYRQDPGLGLRLIYFSYDVKMKEKGDIPEGYSVSREKKERFSLILESASTNQTSMYLCASSQPQGPWEQYFGPGTRLTVT.

This chain joins TRBV28 and TRBJ2-3; 7 positions match TRBD2. CDR1 and CDR2 (germline): MDHEN, SYDVKM. This CDR3 region has 16 residues. V shed 7 bases, J shed 4 bases, and the junction held 14 bases outside the gene matches. The CDR3 bases are TGTGCCAGCACCCCCCACGCGGGAGTAGAGGCAGATACGCAGTATTTT. It translates to CASTPHAGVEADTQYF.

At least ten counts were recorded for this clonotype. This chain uses TRBV9 with TRBJ2-1, with 10 bases matching TRBD2. The CDR3 is 14 amino acids. With 1 base clipped from V and 6 bases from J, the junction kept 1 base outside the gene matches. Germline loops: CDR1 SGDLS, CDR2 YYNGEE. CDR3 sequence (DNA): TGTGCCAGCAGCGTAACTAGCGGGACCAATGAGCAGTTCTTC. Encoded protein: CASSVTSGTNEQFF.

The V and J genes are TRBV7-9 and TRBJ2-7, with D perhaps matching TRBD2 (5 bases). The CDR3 sequence is 13 residues long. In germline, CDR1 is SEHNR, CDR2 FQNEAQ (reference sequence). V lost 6 bases and J 1 base, leaving 10 bases between the germline ends. CDR3 amino acids: CASRATGSYEQYF. The CDR3 DNA reads TGTGCCAGCAGGGCCACGGGGTCCTACGAGCAGTACTTC.

The table lists this clonotype with many counts. The chain is built from TRBV5-1 and TRBJ2-2; 9 nucleotides match TRBD2. V lost 4 bases, J lost 0 bases, and 4 bases stayed unmatched. Germline CDR1 reads SGHRS; CDR2 reads YFSETQ. The CDR3 length is 16 residues. This CDR3 is CASSHGLATNTGELFF. The CDR3 DNA reads as TGCGCCAGCAGCCACGGACTAGCGACGAACACCGGGGAGCTGTTTTTT.

This clonotype was seen repeatedly, ten times or more. The chain uses TRBV20-1 and TRBJ2-7, with D perhaps TRBD1 (5 bases). CDR3 length: 12 residues. Germline lookup yields CDR1 DFQATT and CDR2 SNEGSKA (reference sequence). The V and J ends lost 6 bases and 5 bases respectively, with 14 bases between them. CDR3 protein: CSATLQGNEQYF. DNA for the CDR3: TGCAGTGCCACCCTTCAGGGAAACGAGCAGTACTTC.

This clonotype was counted ten times or more. The chain is built from TRBV7-6 and TRBJ2-7; D not resolved. This CDR3 region has 17 residues. Trimming shortened V by 3 bases and J by 4 bases, and 22 bases separated the two germline ends. In germline, CDR1 is SGHVS, CDR2 FNYEAQ. The CDR3 bases are TGTGCCAGCAGCTTGTACTCTGGTCGACAAGCGACGTACGAGCAGTACTTC. Residues: CASSLYSGRQATYEQYF.

The chain uses TRBV5-5 and TRBJ2-5; 7 bases are shared with TRBD1. The V gene end was trimmed by 6 bases and the J gene end by 4 bases; junction bases not matched to a gene: 12. Germline V gene data show CDR1 as SGHKS and CDR2 as YYEKEE (reference sequence). The CDR3 covers 15 residues. CDR3 bases: TGTGCCAGCAACCGCCAAGGGGGCGCGGTAGAGACCCAGTACTTC. Its protein is CASNRQGGAVETQYF.

V and J are TRBV3-1 and TRBJ1-6, with D unresolved. Germline V gives CDR1 LGHDT, CDR2 YNNKEL (reference sequence). This CDR3 contains 12 residues. V dropped 2 bases and J dropped 8 bases, with 4 bases sitting between them. CDR3 region: CASSQLDSPLHF. The DNA of the CDR3 is TGTGCCAGCAGCCAACTGGATTCACCCCTCCACTTT.

At least ten counts were recorded for this clonotype. The J gene is TRBJ2-2, the V gene TRBV7-9; 7 nucleotides line up with TRBD1. V gave up 1 base and J gave up 3 bases; unmatched junction bases: 2. Per the germline V gene, CDR1 is SEHNR and CDR2 is FQNEAQ (reference sequence). The CDR3 runs to 15 residues. The CDR3 DNA sequence: TGTGCCAGCAGCTTAGGCCAGGGGGACACCGGGGAGCTGTTTTTT. It encodes CASSLGQGDTGELFF.

This clonotype has a count of ten or more. The chain carries TRBV6-5 and TRBJ2-7; 8 bases line up with TRBD2. The CDR3 has 15 residues. Germline V gene data show CDR1 as MNHEY and CDR2 as SVGAGI. J lost 1 base, V lost 2 bases, and 4 bases had no gene match. This CDR3 reads CASSYGVAGSYEQYF. The CDR3 DNA reads as TGTGCCAGCAGTTACGGGGTAGCGGGGTCCTACGAGCAGTACTTC.

There are many counts of this clonotype. The chain has TRBV4-2 and TRBJ1-5, with 8 bases aligning to TRBD1. There are 15 residues in the CDR3. From germline, CDR1 is LGHNA and CDR2 YNFKEQ. Trimming removed 3 bases from V and 9 bases from J; junction bases left unmatched: 10. The CDR3 reads CASSQDRDMKMPQHF. As DNA, the CDR3 is TGTGCCAGCAGCCAGGACAGGGACATGAAGATGCCCCAGCATTTT.

The V and J genes are TRBV4-2 and TRBJ2-2; 10 bases agree with TRBD2. Germline V lookup: CDR1 LGHNA, CDR2 YNFKEQ. J was trimmed by 3 bases and V by 0 bases; bases with no gene match: 7. This CDR3 contains 18 residues. CDR3 sequence: CASSQEILLAGDTGELFF. CDR3 bases: TGTGCCAGCAGCCAAGAAATCCTCCTAGCGGGAGACACCGGGGAGCTGTTTTTT.